This T cell receptor beta chain originates from a study of cytomegalovirus exposure and HLA in healthy donors (TCRdb year 2017). Background for the entire study: According to an earlier analysis of a few hundred of the donors, some 180 million T cells yielded 117 million unique TCR beta sequences and 276 Gb of sequence data. Approximately 300 gigabases of sequencing data and 75 million to 85 million unique TCR sequences made up an early release that covered roughly 670 HLA-typed donors. Among the approximately 420 genotyped donors, about 85% belonged to the genetic ancestry cluster associated with self-reported Caucasian donors. The study aimed to test whether signatures of past pathogen exposure could be identified by cataloging public T cell receptors. Using immunosequencing, the study profiled T cell repertoires from 500 to 800 subjects and related those repertoires to cytomegalovirus serostatus. Along with the 666-subject first cohort, a separate validation cohort of 120 different subjects was used. The study combined high-throughput TCR immunosequencing, statistical association of individual TCRs with disease status, and machine learning to predict cytomegalovirus infection status. To study patterns of TCR occurrence, a later analysis re-analyzed previously published TCR beta repertoires from several hundred donors and added high-resolution HLA genotyping. Rather than using new phenotypic data, the later analysis identified candidate immune exposures from TCR beta sequences and from how often those sequences occurred across donors. An earlier analysis of 587 of the donors applied high-throughput TCR beta sequencing to assess whether each TCR beta V gene segment acted as functional or pseudogenic. Donor age, sex, ethnicity and CMV serostatus were compiled alongside the repertoire data. Genome-wide SNP genotypes for about 55% of the 666 donors were used in a later genetic analysis, which treated that subset as a discovery cohort. Every repertoire in the discovery cohort had been generated on one and the same sequencing platform. Class I and class II HLA loci were covered by the typing at four-digit resolution. The number of typed donors differed by locus: roughly 629-640 for A, B, C, DRB1 and DQB1; some 500 for DQA1; around 580 for DPA1; and 450 to 480 for DPB1. Four or five DR-DQ haplotypes were treated as single units for association and clustering because of strong linkage in the cohort. On average, around 240,000 unique TCR beta nucleotide sequences were sequenced per donor among about 400 genotyped donors of the cohort, with around 19% of those sequences being non-productive.

Library preparation was by the immunoSEQ multiplex PCR assay. For the multiplex PCR, a mixture combining 60 forward primers for TCR Vbeta segments and 13 reverse primers for TCR Jbeta segments was used. The CDR3 region of rearranged TCR beta genes was amplified from genomic DNA by a multiplex PCR assay. Amplified TCR beta libraries were sequenced as 87-base-pair reads on the Illumina HiSeq System. In the source study's methods: A later analysis counted about 80 million unique TCR beta chains across the 550 to 750 repertoires, and roughly 10 million of these chains were shared by at least two donors. Raw reads were error-corrected and collapsed into unique sequences by a nearest-neighbor algorithm in which closely related sequences were merged to remove PCR and sequencing errors. CDR3 sequences were aligned to IMGT reference sequences to assign V, D and J gene segments. For a sequence to be retained, a match of at least six nucleotides was required to both a V gene segment and a J gene segment. A rearrangement counted as productive if the CDR3 had no stop codons and remained in frame with V and J, and every other rearrangement counted as non-productive. CDR3 was defined by IMGT convention, running from the second conserved V-encoded cysteine to the conserved J-encoded phenylalanine. In an earlier analysis of approximately 500 of the donors, sequences lacking an unambiguous match to a single V gene segment were excluded. An earlier analysis of several hundred of the donors called V segments functional above 56.7% productive rearrangements and segregating when the between-donor standard deviation exceeded 5%. A statistical classification framework was built for diagnosing cytomegalovirus status from the catalog of TCR beta chain sequences. V and J gene assignment, in a later analysis, came from comparing TCR nucleotide sequences with IMGT/GENE-DB human TR gene sequences. Using the TCRdist pipeline, a later analysis assigned CDR3 sequences along with most-parsimonious VDJ recombination scenarios. A later analysis defined each TCR beta chain by its CDR3 amino acid sequence plus V-gene family, and excluded reads lacking a unique V-gene family. As a way to deal with suspected cross-contamination and a sequencing artifact, a later analysis dropped 450 to 700 nucleotide sequences that were highly shared and had low generation probability. In a later analysis, a clonal expansion index was calculated for each public chain from normalized within-repertoire ranks of inferred template counts. A later analysis computed generation probabilities with a VDJ recombination model fitted to out-of-frame rearrangements, and checked the results against IGoR. In a later analysis, hypergeometric tests were used to score TCR-TCR, TCR-HLA and TCR-CMV co-occurrence, with a repertoire-size bias correction applied to TCR pairs. To estimate false discovery rates, a later analysis permuted the HLA or CMV assignments 20 times. In a later analysis, co-occurring TCRs were grouped using DBSCAN, with TCRdist sequence similarity added in when clustering inside HLA-allele-positive subsets. Repertoires with fewer than 30,000 or more than 120,000 public chains were left out of co-occurrence clustering, as were a handful of repertoires with anomalous nucleotide sharing. As stored in TCRdb, this immuneACCESS dataset retains in-frame rearrangements with V and J assigned. A fraction of the clones does not appear; measured against another copy, unresolved V genes explain less than half of the discrepancy, and the remainder lacks a known reason. V and J calls and clone size are as listed in that table; D and trimming were resolved from the DNA. The sample table shows around 130,000 clones, and about 81% are seen once. The ten largest clones add up to roughly 3% of the sample.

Comments on this clone: The antigen it binds to is not known. No base qualities exist here, and no much larger clone lies one base off it.

In total, roughly 670 healthy bone marrow donors made up the cohort. At the time of sampling, all cohort members were nominally healthy, though unrecorded immune exposures were likely present. The donor tested CMV seropositive, placing the donor among the roughly 300 seropositive members of the cohort. Every donor gave a peripheral blood sample, and the peripheral blood mononuclear cells from that sample were used for TCR beta sequencing. Genomic DNA extraction from the blood cell samples was performed with the Qiagen DNeasy Blood Extraction Kit. What the research found in general, with its limitations: Because HLA typing was missing for some donors at each locus, association tests included only the typed subset. Some IMGT-functional V segments, including TRBV6-2 and TRBV6-3, could not be distinguished by the 87-base-pair reads and were therefore excluded. According to the authors, the approach could potentially be generalized to other disease states and immunological phenotypes. Cytomegalovirus status was reported to be diagnosed by the classifier with high specificity and sensitivity in both the original and validation cohorts. Most CMV-associated TCR beta chains appeared to be HLA-restricted in a later analysis, and the HLA associations seemed to be driven largely by CMV exposure. According to a later analysis, parvovirus B19, influenza, CMV and Epstein-Barr virus appeared linked to several top co-occurrence clusters. Immune exposure information for the cohort was limited to CMV serostatus. In an earlier analysis of some 500 of the donors, most TCR beta V segments were observed in productive rearrangements about 87% or about 30% of the time, broadly matching IMGT annotations. The sequencing pipeline was judged likely to have produced a cluster of highly shared sequence variants as a technical artifact. Assigning TCR associations to individual alleles was difficult when HLA alleles, especially DR and DQ, strongly co-occurred. The study gave a list of around 170 TCR beta chains associated with cytomegalovirus. Compared with equally common non-associated chains, HLA-associated TCR beta chains in a later analysis were more clonally expanded and had lower generation probabilities. Three of the identified cytomegalovirus-associated TCR beta chains were confirmed in vitro to be specific for cytomegalovirus antigens. The presence/absence analyses assumed that sequencing depth was roughly uniform across donors, and that assumption may not be true. Most TCR sequences were seen in very few donors, while some public TCRs were found in many individuals. Only TCR beta chains were sequenced in this cohort, and the absence of alpha or paired-chain data limited detectable features. A further reported finding was that TCR beta sequences accurately predicted the HLA-A and HLA-B alleles for most subjects in the first cohort. Compared with the 666-donor mean, donors in an Asian-associated ancestry cluster had fewer N-insertions in productive TCRs, according to a later genetic analysis. A later analysis found that TCR association rates varied across HLA loci, with DRB1 alleles showing the most associated TCRs and HLA-C alleles the fewest. A later analysis associated about 17,000 TCR beta sequences with specific HLA alleles at a false discovery rate of 0.05. A later genetic analysis associated a missense DCLRE1C variant with V-gene and J-gene trimming of TCR beta chains, and an independent cohort replicated the association. Linkage disequilibrium might explain the correlated functional status among segregating V segments, but an unknown experimental factor could not be excluded. Approximately 16 rarely observed V segments, including chromosome 9 orphons, were excluded from the earlier analysis of some 590 of the donors because counts were too low.

The CDR3 spans 11 residues, from the cysteine through the phenylalanine. Only CDR3 DNA is held: 33 bases, read in frame from base 1. The junction carries 12 bases between V and J, which are trimmed by 6 bases and 7 bases respectively. Taken from the germline V gene (reference sequence), the CDR1 and CDR2 loops are DFQATT and SNEGSKA. The TCR originated in a woman in her forties in good health and CMV-seropositive. The chain joins TRBV20-1 to TRBJ1-1, and the D gene may be TRBD1, 6 bases matching. The sequenced sample was PBMCs. DNA sequence: TGCAGTGCGGGGGCTGAGGGTGAAGCTTTCTTT. Translated, it gives CSAGAEGEAFF.